The clone carrying this T cell receptor beta chain came up a few times. The source of the sample is a study of blood T cells in healthy people across ages. It was with a sample-barcoded 5' primer and a J-beta primer mix that a second PCR of roughly 7 to 12 cycles was run. TCRdb reprocessed the 5' RACE reads with MiXCR, giving one entry per CDR3 protein. The profile shows nearly 1 million distinct CDR3 sequences, approximately 50% of them singletons. The CDR3 covers 20 residues. V trimming: 4 bases; J trimming: 4 bases; junction bases outside the gene matches: 17. Germline V gene lookup returns CDR1 SGHRS and CDR2 YFSETQ.

This receptor was identified in an older woman in good health. The V gene is TRBV5-1, the J gene TRBJ2-1; 13 bases are a match to TRBD2. Specimen: blood. This CDR3 reads CASSVTGSGLAGVPYNEQFF. The DNA of the CDR3 is TGCGCCAGCAGCGTTACAGGGAGTGGACTAGCGGGAGTACCATACAATGAGCAGTTCTTC.